Listed below are T cell receptor beta chains from one sample, sequenced in a study of T cell changes during pregnancy in multiple sclerosis. Only in-frame clones appear in the TCRdb table, and some are missing; sequencing was by immunoSEQ multiplex PCR. The repertoire includes tens of thousands of clones, 88% of them detected once, and over 1.5% sits in the top ten. Material: peripheral blood, obtained in the first trimester of pregnancy. The receptors here all came from a female donor with multiple sclerosis, enrolled in a pregnancy study. Each CDR3 is given with its conserved first and last residue. Fields, in order: D gene, J gene, clone size, V gene, CDR3 protein, CDR3 DNA. D genes are given only for firm matches. Clone size, where shown, is once, few, many, or a class for clones that have expanded.

>.|TRBJ2-7|.|TRBV7-7
CASSLGWQGSHEQYF
TGTGCCAGCAGCTTAGGATGGCAGGGAAGTCACGAGCAGTACTTC
>TRBD1|TRBJ1-4|.|TRBV7-6
CASSGTGTTNEKLFF
TGTGCCAGCAGCGGGACAGGCACAACTAATGAAAAACTGTTTTTT
>TRBD2|TRBJ2-3|once|TRBV4-2
CASSQTTSGRAGSSDTQYF
TGTGCCAGCAGCCAAACCACTAGCGGGAGGGCCGGGAGTTCAGATACGCAGTATTTT
>TRBD1|TRBJ2-5|.|TRBV11-2
CASSLYRDRGQETQYF
TGTGCCAGCAGCTTGTACCGGGACAGGGGGCAAGAGACCCAGTACTTC
>TRBD1|TRBJ1-1|.|TRBV4-1
CASSQLPGQADEAFF
TGCGCCAGCAGCCAGCTTCCGGGACAGGCCGATGAAGCTTTCTTT
>TRBD2|TRBJ2-2|.|TRBV5-6
CASSLARLAVAGELFF
TGTGCCAGCAGCTTGGCAAGACTAGCGGTGGCCGGGGAGCTGTTTTTT
>TRBD1|TRBJ1-5|.|TRBV6-5
CASSPFRQGSQPQHF
TGTGCCAGCAGCCCCTTCCGACAGGGGAGTCAGCCCCAGCATTTT
>.|TRBJ2-7|.|TRBV5-1
CASQGPNSYEQYF
TGCGCCAGCCAGGGGCCGAATAGCTACGAGCAGTACTTC
>TRBD2|TRBJ2-2|once|TRBV6-4
CASKQGTSDTGELFF
TGTGCCAGCAAACAGGGGACTAGCGACACCGGGGAGCTGTTTTTT
>TRBD1|TRBJ1-2|.|TRBV19
CASSIVRGHGYTF
TGTGCCAGTAGTATAGTTAGGGGGCACGGCTACACCTTC
>.|TRBJ1-5|.|TRBV6-1
CASSPRQSSNQPQHF
TGTGCCAGCAGCCCGAGACAGTCCAGCAATCAGCCCCAGCATTTT
>.|TRBJ1-3|.|TRBV6-5
CASSYSAGPGNTIYF
TGTGCCAGCAGTTACTCGGCAGGGCCAGGAAACACCATATATTTT
>TRBD1|TRBJ2-2|.|TRBV2
CASKEGTGEAGELFF
TGTGCCAGCAAAGAAGGTACAGGGGAAGCCGGGGAGCTGTTTTTT
>TRBD2|TRBJ2-7|.|TRBV7-9
CASSYPTSGSYEQYF
TGTGCCAGCAGCTACCCGACTAGCGGAAGTTACGAGCAGTACTTC
>TRBD1|TRBJ1-4|.|TRBV7-2
CASSSQQGAGEKLFF
TGTGCCAGCAGCTCTCAACAGGGGGCAGGTGAAAAACTGTTTTTT
>.|TRBJ2-7|.|TRBV5-1
CASSLGDTPNYEQYF
TGCGCCAGCAGCTTGGGGGACACTCCCAACTACGAGCAGTACTTC
>.|TRBJ2-7|.|TRBV7-9
CASSFRGPGSYEQYF
TGTGCCAGCAGCTTCAGGGGCCCTGGATCCTACGAGCAGTACTTC
>.|TRBJ1-3|.|TRBV28
CASRPVGSGNTIYF
TGTGCCAGCAGGCCGGTTGGCTCTGGAAACACCATATATTTT
>TRBD2|TRBJ2-1|few|TRBV7-2
CASSPRRESYNEQFF
TGTGCCAGCAGTCCTCGGCGGGAGAGCTACAATGAGCAGTTCTTC